This T cell receptor beta chain was documented in a study of blood T cell repertoires in COVID-19. Germline CDR1 is SGHNT and CDR2 is YYREEE (reference sequence). Unmatched junction bases numbered 10, after V lost 4 bases and J lost 9 bases. This CDR3 spans 16 amino acids. TCRdb's copy holds only in-frame clones and misses some; the assay was immunoSEQ multiplex PCR. The sample lists a few hundred thousand clones; approximately 90% were seen once. Participants were aged about 18 to 100 years, lived in 25 or so US areas, and enrolled virtually. Cohorts were assigned according to the clinical history that participants reported. Within 2 weeks of study entry, exposed participants had contacted a PCR-confirmed or clinician-diagnosed COVID-19 case.

The source of this sequence is a woman aged 18-29 years who had been exposed to COVID-19. V is TRBV5-4 and J is TRBJ2-2; 12 nucleotides align to TRBD2. Source material: PBMCs or T cells enriched from blood (not recorded which). The CDR3 region is CASSLGLAGTLRELFF. The CDR3 DNA reads as TGTGCCAGCAGCCTGGGACTAGCGGGCACTCTAAGGGAGCTGTTTTTT.